This T cell receptor (beta chain) was retrieved from a study of blood T cell repertoires in COVID-19. Background on the study: COVID-19 samples, acute and convalescent, were from the United States, Italy and Spain. Nucleic acid was either cDNA or gDNA, and it came from T cells, B-cell-depleted T cells, or PBMCs.

The length of the CDR3 is 11 residues. The ends were cut back, 6 bases at V and 5 bases at J, with 8 bases in the middle. CDR1 LGHDT and CDR2 YNNKEL come from the germline V gene (reference sequence). How the authors handled the data: Reference gene primer amplification in the assay estimated nucleated cell counts. Repertoires were generated with immunoSEQ multiplex PCR, while TCRdb's copy carries only in-frame clones and drops some. V and J calls and clone size come straight from that table; D and trimming were deduced from the DNA. Altogether a few hundred thousand clones are present, about 91% being singletons, with the ten largest covering 5.5% to 7%.

The chain is built from TRBV3-1 (or the pseudogene TRBV3-2) and TRBJ2-7; possible D gene TRBD1, 5 bases. The TCR comes from a woman in her 30s who had recovered from COVID-19. The sample comprised peripheral blood. This chain's CDR3 is CASRRGNEQYF. As DNA, the CDR3 is TGTGCCAGCAGAAGGGGTAACGAGCAGTACTTC.